Listed below are T cell receptor beta chains from one sample, sequenced in a study of blood T cell repertoires in COVID-19. Profiling relied on immunoSEQ multiplex PCR, and the TCRdb table lists in-frame clones only, not all of them. The profile shows roughly 41,000 clones, 70% to 90% of them singletons. Sequenced sample: PBMCs or T cells enriched from blood (not recorded which). The receptors here all came from a woman aged 45-59 years who had recovered from COVID-19. Both conserved end residues are part of each CDR3. Each record gives: J gene, clone size, D gene, V gene, CDR3 length, CDR3 protein, CDR3 DNA. D genes are given only for firm matches. Only part of the rows carry a size: once, few, many, or a class if the clone is expanded.

TRBJ2-2 | once | - | TRBV6-6 | 15 | CASSYSGAVTGELFF | TGTGCCAGCAGTTACTCAGGGGCGGTCACCGGGGAGCTGTTTTTT
TRBJ2-1 | - | - | TRBV5-4 | 14 | CASSLRGGVNEQFF | TGTGCCAGCAGCTTGCGTGGAGGGGTCAATGAGCAGTTCTTC
TRBJ1-5 | - | TRBD1 | TRBV2 | 14 | CASSGTGGNQPQHF | TGTGCCAGCAGTGGGACAGGGGGTAATCAGCCCCAGCATTTT
TRBJ2-1 | - | TRBD2 | TRBV9 | 15 | CASSVASGSGNEQFF | TGTGCCAGCAGCGTAGCTAGCGGGTCGGGGAATGAGCAGTTCTTC
TRBJ2-1 | - | TRBD2 | TRBV6-6 | 15 | CATALPSSGRDEQFF | TGTGCCACCGCCCTCCCGTCTAGCGGGAGGGATGAGCAGTTCTTC
TRBJ2-7 | - | - | TRBV19 | 13 | CASSTTGEYEQYF | TGTGCCAGTAGTACAACAGGCGAATACGAGCAGTACTTC
TRBJ1-3 | - | - | TRBV4-3 | 15 | CASSRTGSTGNTIYF | TGCGCCAGCAGCCGCACAGGTTCCACTGGAAACACCATATATTTT
TRBJ2-5 | - | TRBD2 | TRBV28 | 19 | CASSLYGRGLAALGETQYF | TGTGCCAGCAGTTTATACGGTCGCGGGCTAGCGGCCCTGGGAGAGACCCAGTACTTC
TRBJ1-5 | - | - | TRBV29-1 | 14 | CSVAWTRGDQPQHF | TGCAGCGTCGCGTGGACCCGGGGGGATCAGCCCCAGCATTTT
TRBJ2-6 | - | - | TRBV30 | 17 | CAWSARIRASGANVLTF | TGTGCCTGGAGTGCGAGGATTAGAGCTTCTGGGGCCAACGTCCTGACTTTC
TRBJ1-5 | - | TRBD1 | TRBV6-2/TRBV6-3 | 17 | CASSYATGEDSNQPQHF | TGTGCCAGCAGTTATGCGACAGGGGAGGATAGCAATCAGCCCCAGCATTTT
TRBJ1-2 | once | - | TRBV30 | 12 | CAWSPPGVGYTF | TGTGCCTGGAGTCCTCCCGGGGTAGGCTACACCTTC
TRBJ2-5 | - | TRBD1 | TRBV6-5 | 15 | CASRNSGTAQETQYF | TGTGCCAGCAGAAACTCCGGGACAGCCCAAGAGACCCAGTACTTC
TRBJ1-2 | - | TRBD1 | TRBV5-4 | 15 | CASSLGGGGNYGYTF | TGTGCCAGCAGCCTAGGCGGAGGGGGCAACTATGGCTACACCTTC
TRBJ1-1 | once | TRBD1 | TRBV6-5 | 16 | CASSYVPGGPGTEAFF | TGTGCCAGCAGTTACGTCCCAGGGGGCCCGGGCACTGAAGCTTTCTTT
TRBJ1-2 | - | TRBD1 | TRBV4-2 | 15 | CASSQPGGNVYGYTF | TGTGCCAGCAGCCAACCAGGGGGCAATGTATATGGCTACACCTTC
TRBJ1-4 | - | - | TRBV7-9 | 16 | CASSQDRQTLSEKLFF | TGTGCCAGCAGCCAAGACAGACAGACTCTTAGTGAAAAACTGTTTTTT
TRBJ1-6 | few | - | TRBV28 | 15 | CASSLKGPRGSSLHF | TGTGCCAGCAGTTTAAAGGGTCCCAGAGGGAGTTCCCTCCACTTT
TRBJ2-1 | - | TRBD2 | TRBV4-2 | 17 | CASSQALETSGSNEQFF | TGTGCCAGCAGCCAAGCCCTAGAGACTAGCGGGAGCAATGAGCAGTTCTTC
TRBJ2-3 | - | TRBD1 | TRBV28 | 15 | CASSPPGQGTDTQYF | TGTGCCAGCAGTCCTCCGGGACAGGGGACAGATACGCAGTATTTT